This T cell receptor (beta chain) stems from a study of CD4 T cells in relation to SARS-CoV-2 and coronaviruses. Assay: immunoSEQ multiplex PCR; the TCRdb copy retains only in-frame clones and omits some. This table holds about 26,000 clones, roughly 76% found once. The unexposed donors gave CD4+ T cells in about 2011-2018, prior to COVID-19. CD4+ T cells were isolated from the cells after 10 days of culture. This clone was seen only a few times. Antigen: not known. Germline loops: CDR1 LGHDT, CDR2 YNNKEL (reference sequence). Between the trimmed V and J ends, which lost 1 base and 1 base, there was a span of 2 bases. The CDR3 spans 12 residues.

The receptor comes from a human donor in good health. The rearrangement joins TRBV3-1 (or the pseudogene TRBV3-2) to TRBJ2-7; D remains ambiguous. The specimen sequenced was CD4+ T cells from PBMCs, cultured in vitro. The CDR3 sequence: CASSQVSYEQYF. CDR3 sequence (DNA): TGTGCCAGCAGCCAAGTTTCCTACGAGCAGTACTTC.